This is a list of T cell receptor beta chains from one sample in a study of regulatory T cells in long-lasting Graves disease. MiXCR was run by TCRdb on the multiplex PCR reads, yielding one entry per CDR3 protein. Among more than 400,000 distinct CDR3 sequences listed, around 15% were seen once. The sample also formed part of further work on T cells in Graves' hyperthyroidism and ophthalmopathy.

The source was peripheral blood mononuclear cells (PBMCs), collected at new diagnosis, from a patient treated with antithyroid drugs. The receptors stem from a man aged 40-49 years with Graves disease. Both conserved end residues are part of each CDR3. Each record gives: CDR3 DNA, CDR3 protein, clone size, D gene, V gene, J gene. D genes are given only for firm matches. The size entry is marked missing in some rows and otherwise reads once, few, many or a size class.

DNA: TGTGCCAGCTCACCACGGCAATCCTCCTCCGAGCAGTACTTC; CDR3: CASSPRQSSSEQYF; size: few; D: NA; V: TRBV18; J: TRBJ2-7
DNA: TGTGCCAGCAGCTACCTGGGGGCCAGGTGGATGTACAATGAGCAGTTCTTC; CDR3: CASSYLGARWMYNEQFF; size: many; D: NA; V: TRBV11-3; J: TRBJ2-1
DNA: TGCGCCAGCAGCCGTCGACAGGGCTACTACGAGCAGTACTTC; CDR3: CASSRRQGYYEQYF; size: many; D: TRBD1; V: TRBV5-1; J: TRBJ2-7
DNA: TGTGCCAGCAGTCACTCCGGGGGGAACACTGAAGCTTTCTTT; CDR3: CASSHSGGNTEAFF; size: many; D: NA; V: TRBV3-1; J: TRBJ1-1
DNA: TGTGCCAGCAGCTCCCAGGGTGGGGGTGAGAACACTGAAGCTTTCTTT; CDR3: CASSSQGGGENTEAFF; size: NA; D: NA; V: TRBV5-6; J: TRBJ1-1
DNA: TGTGCCAGCAGCCTTAATTCACCCCTCCACTTT; CDR3: CASSLNSPLHF; size: few; D: NA; V: TRBV7-9; J: TRBJ1-6
DNA: TGTGCCAGCAGTGAATTGGGACAGATGAACACTGAAGCTTTCTTT; CDR3: CASSELGQMNTEAFF; size: many; D: TRBD1; V: TRBV2; J: TRBJ1-1
DNA: TGCGCCAGCAATGAGGAACTAGCGGGAGATACGCAGTATTTT; CDR3: CASNEELAGDTQYF; size: many; D: TRBD2; V: TRBV5-1; J: TRBJ2-3
DNA: TGTGCCAGCAGTTACCCTCCGGACCCCCGGGGCGAGCAGTACTTC; CDR3: CASSYPPDPRGEQYF; size: NA; D: NA; V: TRBV6-5; J: TRBJ2-7
DNA: TGTGCCACCAGGGGACGGGAGAAGAACACTGAAGCTTTCTTT; CDR3: CATRGREKNTEAFF; size: many; D: NA; V: TRBV24-1; J: TRBJ1-1
DNA: TGTGCCAGTTGTCTAGGACTAGCGGGAGGAGATACGCAGTATTTT; CDR3: CASCLGLAGGDTQYF; size: few; D: TRBD2; V: TRBV6-1; J: TRBJ2-3
DNA: TGTGCCAGCAGTTTGGAGGCCCGGTATGGCTACACCTTC; CDR3: CASSLEARYGYTF; size: many; D: NA; V: TRBV28; J: TRBJ1-2
DNA: TGTGCCAGCAGCTTGGAGAATTTCTCCTACAATGAGCAGTTCTTC; CDR3: CASSLENFSYNEQFF; size: NA; D: NA; V: TRBV5-4; J: TRBJ2-1
DNA: TGTGCCAGCTCACTAGCGGGAGGGCCCTCAGATACGCAGTATTTT; CDR3: CASSLAGGPSDTQYF; size: many; D: TRBD2; V: TRBV18; J: TRBJ2-3
DNA: TGCAGTGCTAGTGACGCTAGCGGGAGCACAGATACGCAGTATTTT; CDR3: CSASDASGSTDTQYF; size: NA; D: TRBD2; V: TRBV20-1; J: TRBJ2-3
DNA: TGTGCCAGCAGCCCCCGACAGGGTTTGACCTACGAGCAGTACTTC; CDR3: CASSPRQGLTYEQYF; size: many; D: TRBD1; V: TRBV7-9; J: TRBJ2-7
DNA: TGCGCCAGCAGCTTAGTAGCGGAGGGCTCCTACGAGCAGTACTTC; CDR3: CASSLVAEGSYEQYF; size: NA; D: NA; V: TRBV5-1; J: TRBJ2-7
DNA: TGCGCCCCCACCCAGGGACACGGCTACGAGCAGTACTTC; CDR3: CAPTQGHGYEQYF; size: many; D: NA; V: TRBV5-1; J: TRBJ2-7
DNA: TGCAGCGTTGAGAAGGTAGCGGGAGTCAATGAGCAGTTCTTC; CDR3: CSVEKVAGVNEQFF; size: few; D: TRBD2; V: TRBV29-1; J: TRBJ2-1
DNA: TGCAGTGCTAGAGTTTCAGGGGTGTACGAGCAGTACTTC; CDR3: CSARVSGVYEQYF; size: few; D: NA; V: TRBV20-1; J: TRBJ2-7
DNA: TGTGCCAGCAGCGCGGGACTATCCAATGAGCAGTTCTTC; CDR3: CASSAGLSNEQFF; size: many; D: TRBD2; V: TRBV11-1; J: TRBJ2-1
DNA: TGTGCCAGCAGTTTAAATCGCAGGGGTGGTGAAAAACTGTTTTTT; CDR3: CASSLNRRGGEKLFF; size: many; D: NA; V: TRBV28; J: TRBJ1-4
DNA: TGCAGTGCTAGAGATCTCCCTTCCAGGTTGAACTACGAGCAGTACTTC; CDR3: CSARDLPSRLNYEQYF; size: many; D: NA; V: TRBV20-1; J: TRBJ2-7
DNA: TGTGCCAGCAGCCAAGGGGACCTAAATGAAAAACTGTTTTTT; CDR3: CASSQGDLNEKLFF; size: NA; D: NA; V: TRBV4-2; J: TRBJ1-4
DNA: TGCAGTGCTAGTCAGACCCCTCCAAGGGGAGACACCATATATTTT; CDR3: CSASQTPPRGDTIYF; size: once; D: NA; V: TRBV20-1; J: TRBJ1-3
DNA: TGTGCCAGCAGTCCAGGACAGGGATGGACTGAAGCTTTCTTT; CDR3: CASSPGQGWTEAFF; size: many; D: TRBD1; V: TRBV6-1; J: TRBJ1-1
DNA: TGTGCCAGCAGCCCCCGGACTAGCGGGAGGTATCATGAGCAGTTCTTC; CDR3: CASSPRTSGRYHEQFF; size: few; D: TRBD2; V: TRBV5-5; J: TRBJ2-1
DNA: TGTGCCAGTAGCCCCGGGACCCACTCGAATGAGCAGTTCTTC; CDR3: CASSPGTHSNEQFF; size: few; D: NA; V: TRBV19; J: TRBJ2-1
DNA: TGCAGTGCTAGTCTCCCCGGGCGGTATGGCTACACCTTC; CDR3: CSASLPGRYGYTF; size: NA; D: NA; V: TRBV20-1; J: TRBJ1-2
DNA: TGTGCCAGCAGTGCCCTGACAGTTACCTATGGCTACACCTTC; CDR3: CASSALTVTYGYTF; size: many; D: NA; V: TRBV6-1; J: TRBJ1-2
DNA: TGTGCCAGCAGTTTTGGGGGGAGGCCCCAGCATTTT; CDR3: CASSFGGRPQHF; size: few; D: NA; V: TRBV28; J: TRBJ1-5
DNA: TGCAGCGTTTCTCTAGGAATAAACTATGGCTACACCTTC; CDR3: CSVSLGINYGYTF; size: few; D: NA; V: TRBV29-1; J: TRBJ1-2
DNA: TGTGCCAGCAGCCCGGCCCGGGGACTAGCGGGAGGGCGCCGGGCTGAGCAGTTCTTC; CDR3: CASSPARGLAGGRRAEQFF; size: many; D: TRBD2; V: TRBV28; J: TRBJ2-1
DNA: TGTGCCAGCAGTTTATCCCCGCCGTGGAATTCACCCCTCCACTTT; CDR3: CASSLSPPWNSPLHF; size: NA; D: NA; V: TRBV27; J: TRBJ1-6
DNA: TGTGCCAGCAGTCCCTCCCGGGAGGTATCCTACAATGAGCAGTTCTTC; CDR3: CASSPSREVSYNEQFF; size: many; D: TRBD2; V: TRBV28; J: TRBJ2-1
DNA: TGCAGCGTTGGGGGTAGGCGGCTAGCGGGGAACACAGATACGCAGTATTTT; CDR3: CSVGGRRLAGNTDTQYF; size: many; D: TRBD2; V: TRBV29-1; J: TRBJ2-3
DNA: TGTGCCAGCAGCCCTTTTGCGACCTCCCAAGAGACCCAGTACTTC; CDR3: CASSPFATSQETQYF; size: NA; D: NA; V: TRBV14; J: TRBJ2-5
DNA: TGTGCCAGCAGTTTCCCGGGGGGCTCCTACGAGCAGTACTTC; CDR3: CASSFPGGSYEQYF; size: many; D: TRBD2; V: TRBV12-3/TRBV12-4; J: TRBJ2-7
DNA: TGCAGTGCTATGGACAGGGGGCGCGGTAATGAGCAGTTCTTC; CDR3: CSAMDRGRGNEQFF; size: NA; D: TRBD1; V: TRBV20-1; J: TRBJ2-1
DNA: TGTGCCAGCAAAAAATTAGCGGGAGTAAGTTCCTACGAGCAGTACTTC; CDR3: CASKKLAGVSSYEQYF; size: NA; D: TRBD2; V: TRBV6-1; J: TRBJ2-7
DNA: TGTGCCAGCAGCTCACTAGCGGGACTTCATACGCAGTATTTT; CDR3: CASSSLAGLHTQYF; size: many; D: TRBD2; V: TRBV12-3/TRBV12-4; J: TRBJ2-3
DNA: TGTGCCAGCAGCTTAGGGACAGGGTGGAACGAGCAGTACTTC; CDR3: CASSLGTGWNEQYF; size: many; D: TRBD1; V: TRBV7-3; J: TRBJ2-7
DNA: TGCGCCAGCAGCTTGGTTCAGGGGGCTAATGAGCAGTTCTTC; CDR3: CASSLVQGANEQFF; size: many; D: TRBD1; V: TRBV5-1; J: TRBJ2-1
DNA: TGTGCCAGCAGCCCAACGGGCGGGTACGAGCAGTACTTC; CDR3: CASSPTGGYEQYF; size: many; D: NA; V: TRBV5-1; J: TRBJ2-7
DNA: TGCGCCAGCAGTGTCCAGCCTAATGAAAAACTGTTTTTT; CDR3: CASSVQPNEKLFF; size: many; D: NA; V: TRBV10-2; J: TRBJ1-4
DNA: TGTGCCACCAGCAGAGGTTGGAGACAGGGACACACCGGGGAGCTGTTTTTT; CDR3: CATSRGWRQGHTGELFF; size: few; D: TRBD1; V: TRBV15; J: TRBJ2-2
DNA: TGTGCCAGCAGACAGGGGAGGATTAGCACAGATACGCAGTATTTT; CDR3: CASRQGRISTDTQYF; size: many; D: NA; V: TRBV6-1; J: TRBJ2-3
DNA: TGCGCCAGCAGCAAGAGCGGTTCCTACGAGCAGTACTTC; CDR3: CASSKSGSYEQYF; size: NA; D: NA; V: TRBV5-1; J: TRBJ2-7
DNA: TGTGCCAGCAGTTCCCCGAGCAGCACAGATACGCAGTATTTT; CDR3: CASSSPSSTDTQYF; size: few; D: NA; V: TRBV28; J: TRBJ2-3
DNA: TGTGCCACCTCGAGGGTTAGCGGGAACTCCTACGAGCAGTACTTC; CDR3: CATSRVSGNSYEQYF; size: NA; D: TRBD2; V: TRBV6-1; J: TRBJ2-7
DNA: TGTGCCAGCAGTCCCGGGACAGGGTCGGGACCCGAGCAGTACTTC; CDR3: CASSPGTGSGPEQYF; size: many; D: TRBD1; V: TRBV28; J: TRBJ2-7
DNA: TGTGCCAGCAGATGGGACAGGGAAAGGGCAGATACGCAGTATTTT; CDR3: CASRWDRERADTQYF; size: NA; D: TRBD1; V: TRBV6-1; J: TRBJ2-3
DNA: TGTGCCACCGGTCTCGGACTAGCGGGAACCTACGAGCAGTACTTC; CDR3: CATGLGLAGTYEQYF; size: few; D: TRBD2; V: TRBV7-2; J: TRBJ2-7
DNA: TGTGCCAGCAGCTTAAGGACAGCCCAAGAGACCCAGTACTTC; CDR3: CASSLRTAQETQYF; size: many; D: NA; V: TRBV7-8; J: TRBJ2-5
DNA: TGTGCCAGCAGTTGGTCAGGGAAGACCTACGAGCAGTACTTC; CDR3: CASSWSGKTYEQYF; size: few; D: NA; V: TRBV27; J: TRBJ2-7